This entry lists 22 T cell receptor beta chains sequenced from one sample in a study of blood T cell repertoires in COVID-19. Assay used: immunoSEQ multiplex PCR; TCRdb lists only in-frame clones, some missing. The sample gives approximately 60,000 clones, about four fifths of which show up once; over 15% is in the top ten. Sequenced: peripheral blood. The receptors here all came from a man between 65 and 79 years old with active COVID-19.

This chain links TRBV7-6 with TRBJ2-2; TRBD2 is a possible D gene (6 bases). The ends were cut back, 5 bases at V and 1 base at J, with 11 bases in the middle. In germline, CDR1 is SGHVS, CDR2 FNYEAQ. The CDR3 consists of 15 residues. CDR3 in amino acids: CASSRGEVNTGELFF. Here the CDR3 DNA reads TGTGCCAGCAGCCGTGGGGAGGTGAACACCGGGGAGCTGTTTTTT.

DNA for the CDR3: TGCAGCGTTACCAGGAGCCAGGGGGATACGCAGTATTTT. Protein product: CSVTRSQGDTQYF. This chain connects TRBV29-1 to TRBJ2-3; perhaps TRBD1 as D (6 bases). The germline gives CDR1 SQVTM, CDR2 ANQGSEA. The CDR3 contains 13 residues. V was trimmed by 5 bases and J by 6 bases, leaving 15 bases between them.

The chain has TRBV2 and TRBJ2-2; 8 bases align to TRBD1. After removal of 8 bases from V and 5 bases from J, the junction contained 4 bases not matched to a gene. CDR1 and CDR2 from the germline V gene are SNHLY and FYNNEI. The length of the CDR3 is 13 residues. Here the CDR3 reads CASRDRGTGELFF. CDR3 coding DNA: TGTGCCAGCCGAGACAGGGGTACCGGGGAGCTGTTTTTT. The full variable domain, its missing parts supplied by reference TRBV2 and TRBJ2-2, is EPEVTQTPSHQVTQMGQEVILRCVPISNHLYFYWYRQILGQKVEFLVSFYNNEISEKSEIFDDQFSVERPDGSNFTLKIRSTKLEDSAMYFCASRDRGTGELFFGEGSRLTVL.

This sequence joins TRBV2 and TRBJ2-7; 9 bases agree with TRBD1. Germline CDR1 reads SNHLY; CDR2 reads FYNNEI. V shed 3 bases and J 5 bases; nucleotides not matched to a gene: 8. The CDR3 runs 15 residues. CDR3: CASSDRDRATHEQYF. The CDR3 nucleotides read TGTGCCAGCAGTGACCGGGACAGGGCCACCCACGAGCAGTACTTC. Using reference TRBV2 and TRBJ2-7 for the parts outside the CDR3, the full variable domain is EPEVTQTPSHQVTQMGQEVILRCVPISNHLYFYWYRQILGQKVEFLVSFYNNEISEKSEIFDDQFSVERPDGSNFTLKIRSTKLEDSAMYFCASSDRDRATHEQYFGPGTRLTVT.

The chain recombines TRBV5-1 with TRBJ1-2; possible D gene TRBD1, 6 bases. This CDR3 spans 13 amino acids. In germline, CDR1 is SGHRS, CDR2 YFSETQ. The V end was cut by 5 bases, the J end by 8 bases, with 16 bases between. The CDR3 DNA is TGCGCCAGCAGTTTACAGGGAACGGGCGGCTACACCTTC. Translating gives CASSLQGTGGYTF.

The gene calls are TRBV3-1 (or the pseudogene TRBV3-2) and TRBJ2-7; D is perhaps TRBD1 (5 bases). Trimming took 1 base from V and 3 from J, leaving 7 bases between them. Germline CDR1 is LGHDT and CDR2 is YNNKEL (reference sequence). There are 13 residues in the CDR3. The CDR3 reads CASSQGRVYEQYF. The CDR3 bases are TGTGCCAGCAGCCAAGGCAGGGTCTACGAGCAGTACTTC.

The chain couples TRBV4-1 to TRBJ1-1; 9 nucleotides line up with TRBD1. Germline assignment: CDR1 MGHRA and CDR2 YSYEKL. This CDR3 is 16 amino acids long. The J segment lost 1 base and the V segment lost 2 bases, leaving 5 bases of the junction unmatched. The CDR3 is CASSQKRGQGNTEAFF. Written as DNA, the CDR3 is TGCGCCAGCAGCCAAAAAAGGGGACAGGGGAACACTGAAGCTTTCTTT.

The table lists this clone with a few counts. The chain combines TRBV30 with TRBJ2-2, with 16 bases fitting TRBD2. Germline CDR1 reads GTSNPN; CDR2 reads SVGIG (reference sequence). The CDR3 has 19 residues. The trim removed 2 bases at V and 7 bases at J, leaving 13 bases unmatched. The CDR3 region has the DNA TGTGCCTGGAGTCTCCAGGGGACTAGCGGGAGGGCCCTGATCGGGGAGCTGTTTTTT. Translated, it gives CAWSLQGTSGRALIGELFF.

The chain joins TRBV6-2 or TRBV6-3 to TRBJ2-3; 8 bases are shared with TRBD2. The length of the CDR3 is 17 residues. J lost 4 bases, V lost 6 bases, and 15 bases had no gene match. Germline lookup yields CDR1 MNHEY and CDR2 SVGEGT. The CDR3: CASSRLGSGRSADTQYF. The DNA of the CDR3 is TGTGCCAGCAGCCGCCTGGGGAGCGGGAGATCGGCAGATACGCAGTATTTT.

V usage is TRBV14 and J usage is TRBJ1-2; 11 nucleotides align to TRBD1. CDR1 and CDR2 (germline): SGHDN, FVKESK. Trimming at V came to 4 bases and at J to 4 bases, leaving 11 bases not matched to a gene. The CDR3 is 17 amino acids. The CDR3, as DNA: TGTGCCAGCAGCCCTCTCCGGACAGGGGGCGGAATCTATGGCTACACCTTC. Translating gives CASSPLRTGGGIYGYTF.

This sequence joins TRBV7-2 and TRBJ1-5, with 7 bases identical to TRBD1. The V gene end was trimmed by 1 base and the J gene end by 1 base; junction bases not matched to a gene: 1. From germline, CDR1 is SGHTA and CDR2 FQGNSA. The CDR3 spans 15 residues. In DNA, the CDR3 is TGTGCCAGCAGCTTAGTAGGGGGCAGCAATCAGCCCCAGCATTTT. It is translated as CASSLVGGSNQPQHF. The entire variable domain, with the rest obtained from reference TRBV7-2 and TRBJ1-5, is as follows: GAGVSQSPSNKVTEKGKDVELRCDPISGHTALYWYRQSLGQGLEFLIYFQGNSAPDKSGLPSDRFSAERTGGSVSTLTIQRTQQEDSAVYLCASSLVGGSNQPQHFGDGTRLSIL.

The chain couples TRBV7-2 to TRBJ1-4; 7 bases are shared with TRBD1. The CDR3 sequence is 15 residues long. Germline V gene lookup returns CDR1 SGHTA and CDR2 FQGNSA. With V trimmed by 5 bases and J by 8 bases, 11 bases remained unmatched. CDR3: CASSLRTGIGEKLFF. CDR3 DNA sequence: TGTGCCAGCAGCCTTCGGACAGGAATAGGAGAAAAACTGTTTTTT. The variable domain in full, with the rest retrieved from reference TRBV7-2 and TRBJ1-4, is GAGVSQSPSNKVTEKGKDVELRCDPISGHTALYWYRQSLGQGLEFLIYFQGNSAPDKSGLPSDRFSAERTGGSVSTLTIQRTQQEDSAVYLCASSLRTGIGEKLFFGSGTQLSVL.

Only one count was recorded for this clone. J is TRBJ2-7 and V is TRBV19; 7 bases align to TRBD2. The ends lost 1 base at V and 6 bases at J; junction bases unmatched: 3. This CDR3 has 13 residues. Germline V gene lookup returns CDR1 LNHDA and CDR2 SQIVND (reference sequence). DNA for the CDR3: TGTGCCAGTAGTATAGCGGGAGGTCGCGAGCAGTACTTC. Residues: CASSIAGGREQYF.

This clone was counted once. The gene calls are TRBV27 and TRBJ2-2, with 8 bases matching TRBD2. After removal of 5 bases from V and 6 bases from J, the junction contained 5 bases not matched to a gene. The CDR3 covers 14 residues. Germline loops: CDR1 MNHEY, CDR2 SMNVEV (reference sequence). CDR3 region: CASSPGLASGELFF. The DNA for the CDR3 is TGTGCCAGCAGTCCCGGACTAGCCTCCGGGGAGCTGTTTTTT.

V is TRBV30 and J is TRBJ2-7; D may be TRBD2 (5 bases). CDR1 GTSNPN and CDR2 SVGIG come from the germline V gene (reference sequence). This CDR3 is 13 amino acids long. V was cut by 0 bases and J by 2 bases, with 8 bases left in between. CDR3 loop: CAWSVGSTYEQYF. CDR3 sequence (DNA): TGTGCCTGGAGTGTGGGGAGCACCTACGAGCAGTACTTC.

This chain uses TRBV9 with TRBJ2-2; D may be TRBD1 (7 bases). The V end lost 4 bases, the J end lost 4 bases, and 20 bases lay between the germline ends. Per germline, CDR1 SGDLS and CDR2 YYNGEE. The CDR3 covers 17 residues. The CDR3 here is CASSRGAGGKGTGELFF. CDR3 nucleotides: TGTGCCAGCAGCAGAGGGGCAGGGGGGAAAGGCACCGGGGAGCTGTTTTTT.

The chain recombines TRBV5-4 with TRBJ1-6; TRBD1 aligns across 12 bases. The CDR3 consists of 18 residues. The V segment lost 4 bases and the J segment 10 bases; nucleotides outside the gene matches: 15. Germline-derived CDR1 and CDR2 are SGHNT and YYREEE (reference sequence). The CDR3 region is CASSPPGTGGPRESPLHF. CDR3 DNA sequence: TGTGCCAGCAGCCCCCCCGGGACAGGGGGCCCGAGGGAATCACCCCTCCACTTT. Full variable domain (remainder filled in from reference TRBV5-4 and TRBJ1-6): ETGVTQSPTHLIKTRGQQVTLRCSSQSGHNTVSWYQQALGQGPQFIFQYYREEENGRGNFPPRFSGLQFPNYSSELNVNALELDDSALYLCASSPPGTGGPRESPLHFGNGTRLTVT.

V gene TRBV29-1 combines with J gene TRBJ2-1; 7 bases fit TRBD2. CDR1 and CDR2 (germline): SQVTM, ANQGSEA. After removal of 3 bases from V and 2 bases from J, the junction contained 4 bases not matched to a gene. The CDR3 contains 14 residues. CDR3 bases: TGCAGCGTTGAGGCCAGCGGGGCCTACAATGAGCAGTTCTTC. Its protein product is CSVEASGAYNEQFF.

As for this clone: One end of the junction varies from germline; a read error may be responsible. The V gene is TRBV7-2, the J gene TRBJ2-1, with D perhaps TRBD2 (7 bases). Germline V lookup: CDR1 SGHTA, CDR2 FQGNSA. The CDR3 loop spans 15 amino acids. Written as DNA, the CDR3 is TGTGCCAGCACCTTAAGGGGGAGGGACGACAATGAGCAGTTCTTC. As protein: CASTLRGRDDNEQFF.

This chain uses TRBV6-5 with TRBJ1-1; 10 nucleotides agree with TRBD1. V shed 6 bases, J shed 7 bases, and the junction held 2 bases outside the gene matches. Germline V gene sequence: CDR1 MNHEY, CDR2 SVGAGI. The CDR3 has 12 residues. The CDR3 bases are TGTGCCAGCAGAGACAGGGGGCTTGAAGCTTTCTTT. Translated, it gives CASRDRGLEAFF.

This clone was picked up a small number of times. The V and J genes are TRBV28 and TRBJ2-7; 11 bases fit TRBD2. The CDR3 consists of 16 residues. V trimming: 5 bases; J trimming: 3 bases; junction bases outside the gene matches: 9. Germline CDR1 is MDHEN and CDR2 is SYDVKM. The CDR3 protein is CASSPEGLAADYEQYF. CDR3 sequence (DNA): TGTGCCAGCAGTCCCGAGGGACTAGCGGCCGACTACGAGCAGTACTTC.

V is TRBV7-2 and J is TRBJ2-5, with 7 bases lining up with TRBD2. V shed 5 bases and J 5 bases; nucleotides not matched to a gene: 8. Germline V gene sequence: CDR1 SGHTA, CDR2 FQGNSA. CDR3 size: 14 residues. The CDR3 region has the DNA TGTGCCAGCAGCCCAATGGGGGGGATCGAGACCCAGTACTTC. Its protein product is CASSPMGGIETQYF.